This TCR beta chain was found in a study of blood T cells in healthy people across ages. The authors isolated at least 7 million PBMCs per sample. CDR1 is DFQATT, CDR2 SNEGSKA, per germline (reference sequence). The CDR3 has 14 residues. After removal of 0 bases from V and 6 bases from J, the junction contained 7 bases not matched to a gene. A few counts support this clonotype. The use of a sample-barcoded 5' primer and a J-beta primer mix characterized a second PCR of roughly 6 to 11 cycles. TCRdb re-analysed the 5' RACE reads in MiXCR, keeping a single row per CDR3 protein. This repertoire shows hundreds of thousands of distinct CDR3 sequences, roughly 41% found once; its top ten account for about 30%.

The sample consisted of blood. The source is a man older than 75 in good health. This sequence joins TRBV20-1 and TRBJ1-2, with 7 bases aligning to TRBD1. CDR3: CSARETGFTDGYTF. The DNA for the CDR3 is TGCAGTGCTAGAGAGACAGGGTTTACGGATGGCTACACCTTC.